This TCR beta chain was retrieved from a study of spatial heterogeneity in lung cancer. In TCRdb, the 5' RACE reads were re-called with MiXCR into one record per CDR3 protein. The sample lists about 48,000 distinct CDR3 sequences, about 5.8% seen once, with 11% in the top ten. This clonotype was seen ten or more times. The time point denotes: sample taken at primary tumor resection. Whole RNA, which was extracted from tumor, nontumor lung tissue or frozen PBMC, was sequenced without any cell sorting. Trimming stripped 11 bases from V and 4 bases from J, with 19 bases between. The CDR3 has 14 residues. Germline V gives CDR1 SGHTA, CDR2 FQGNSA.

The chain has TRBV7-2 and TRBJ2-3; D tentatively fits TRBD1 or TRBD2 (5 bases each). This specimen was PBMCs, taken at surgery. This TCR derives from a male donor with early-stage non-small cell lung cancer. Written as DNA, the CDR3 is TGTGCCGTCCGCCTTGGGGGAGCGGCAGATACGCAGTATTTT. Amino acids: CAVRLGGAADTQYF.